This record looks at one T cell receptor beta chain sequence and its context. The clone's antigen remains unknown. No base qualities exist here, and no much larger clone lies one base off it. The sample belongs to a study of a mutant IDH1 vaccine in newly diagnosed glioma (dated by TCRdb to about 2021). Broadly, across the study: Vaccination began 4-6 weeks after radiotherapy alone, or alongside temozolomide cycles in the chemotherapy-containing groups. Peripheral blood was drawn at six visits: V03 (baseline), V05, V07, V10, V12 and V13. Of the roughly 32 patients who were treated, about 62% were male and 37.5% were female, and the mean age was around 40 years. The week-35 safety follow-up took place at visit V12, and the week-47 end of study took place at visit V13. Prior to enrollment, patients had been given standard therapy consisting of radiotherapy alone, temozolomide alone, or radiochemotherapy with temozolomide, with the combination given to most patients. Longitudinal TCRB deep sequencing was done for 25 to 30 treated patients, wherever samples were available for exploratory analyses. General study outcomes and caveats: It was noted by the authors that analyses of patient blood samples could not be reproduced owing to sample limitations. Selection of PBMC samples for TCRB deep sequencing was based on availability. Pseudoprogression appeared unrelated to alterations in the top peripheral T cell clonotypes detected by TCRB sequencing. Across multiple MHC alleles, vaccine-induced immune responses were seen in just over 90% of patients.

The library was made by the immunoSEQ multiplex PCR assay. Rearranged TCR beta chain sequences were amplified using the hsTCRB Kit according to the manufacturer's protocol. TCRB libraries were sequenced on an Illumina MiSeq. Processing in the source paper ran as follows. The kit vendor's proprietary platform handled demultiplexing, trimming and gene mapping. TCRdb provides this immuneACCESS table in a form limited to in-frame rearrangements. Some clones are lacking; in checked studies, under half of them reflect an unresolved V gene, and why the rest are absent is not known. V and J calls and clone size follow that table, whereas D and trimming were derived from the DNA. This sample is represented by about 54,000 clones; around 80% of them were singletons. Around 4.1% of the sample rests with the top ten. The time point label, read with the paper, signifies: week 35, safety follow-up. Each vaccine dose was 300 ug of a 20-mer mutant IDH1 peptide in Montanide, given subcutaneously with topical imiquimod. Patients received eight vaccinations in weeks 1, 3, 5, 7, 11, 15, 19 and 23, corresponding to visits V03 through V10. Newly diagnosed WHO grade 3 or 4 IDH1-mutant astrocytomas showing loss of nuclear ATRX were present in the donors. The samples were drawn from NOA16, a multicentre, single-arm, open-label phase I trial in Germany that tested a mutant IDH1 peptide vaccine in humans for the first time. Genomic DNA for TCRB sequencing was extracted from EDTA blood using the DNeasy Blood and Tissue Kit.

V is reduced by 0 bases and J by 0 bases, leaving a spacing of 11 bases between them. CDR1 SNHLY and CDR2 FYNNEI are derived from the germline V gene. Measured from the cysteine to the phenylalanine, the CDR3 is 16 residues long. The read is trimmed to its CDR3 DNA, 48 bases read in frame from base 1. The chain is made from TRBV2 and TRBJ1-2; the D segment could be TRBD1, given 6 matching bases. The clonotype was recovered from a young woman with glioma. The source was PBMCs, collected from a glioma patient whose treatment included an IDH1 peptide vaccine. CDR3 reads: CASSEAGAGANYGYTF. The sequenced DNA is TGTGCCAGCAGTGAAGCGGGGGCCGGGGCTAACTATGGCTACACCTTC.